These 23 T cell receptor beta chains were sequenced from one sample in a study of technical replicates of blood from a few donors. Clones were sequenced by immunoSEQ multiplex PCR, and TCRdb holds only the in-frame ones, with some missing. This table has approximately 76,000 clones, approximately 86% appearing once. The sequencing input was PBMCs. These receptors were taken from a human donor in good health. Some clones in this sample may be carry-over from other donors' samples.

The CDR3 is CASSPPGRTGDSGYTF. In DNA, the CDR3 is TGTGCCAGCTCCCCCCCAGGCCGGACAGGGGATAGCGGCTACACCTTC. The chain couples TRBV18 to TRBJ1-2, with 9 positions matching TRBD1. Germline V gene data show CDR1 as KGHSH and CDR2 as LQKENI. V lost 6 bases, J lost 8 bases, and 16 bases stayed unmatched. The CDR3 spans 16 residues.

The chain recombines TRBV30 with TRBJ1-1, with D perhaps matching TRBD1 (5 bases). The germline gives CDR1 GTSNPN, CDR2 SVGIG (reference sequence). The CDR3 runs 14 residues. Deletions cut 0 bases from V and 10 bases from J, with 18 bases between. The CDR3 DNA reads TGTGCCTGGAGTGTACGGGGGGTTGGGAGGGGAGCTTTCTTT. This codes for CAWSVRGVGRGAFF.

The V gene is TRBV19, the J gene TRBJ2-7, with D perhaps TRBD2 (5 bases). Germline CDR1 reads LNHDA; CDR2 reads SQIVND (reference sequence). The CDR3 covers 13 residues. V was shortened by 5 bases and J by 7 bases, with 15 bases between the two germline ends. CDR3 sequence: CASSVGLAREQYF. The CDR3 nucleotides are TGTGCCAGTAGTGTAGGACTGGCGCGGGAGCAGTACTTC. Full variable domain (missing parts from reference TRBV19 and TRBJ2-7): DGGITQSPKYLFRKEGQNVTLSCEQNLNHDAMYWYRQDPGQGLRLIYYSQIVNDFQKGDIAEGYSVSREKKESFPLTVTSAQKNPTAFYLCASSVGLAREQYFGPGTRLTVT.

This clone was counted between two and nine times. The chain uses TRBV6-6 and TRBJ2-3; TRBD1 might be the D (6 bases). The CDR3 loop spans 16 amino acids. Germline V lookup: CDR1 MNHNY, CDR2 SVGAGI (reference sequence). The germline V and J ends were trimmed by 4 bases and 2 bases, with 16 bases remaining between them. The CDR3 nucleotides read TGTGCCAGCAGTTCTCAGGGGCGGATACCCACAGATACGCAGTATTTT. This encodes CASSSQGRIPTDTQYF.

The chain has TRBV27 and TRBJ2-7; 10 bases are a match to TRBD2. The trim removed 7 bases at V and 2 bases at J, leaving 11 bases unmatched. The CDR3 is 16 amino acids. Per germline, CDR1 MNHEY and CDR2 SMNVEV (reference sequence). CDR3 nucleotides: TGTGCCAGCAAGGGGCTAGCGGGAGTGGAGGCCTACGAGCAGTACTTC. This codes for CASKGLAGVEAYEQYF.

The chain has TRBV5-4 and TRBJ2-5, with a tentative D call TRBD2 (8 bases). Per the germline V gene, CDR1 is SGHNT and CDR2 is YYREEE (reference sequence). V lost 3 bases and J 4 bases, leaving 16 bases between the germline ends. CDR3 length equals 15 residues. The CDR3 spells CASSSGGGVLETQYF. CDR3 in DNA: TGTGCCAGCAGCTCGGGAGGGGGCGTCCTAGAGACCCAGTACTTC.

This sequence joins TRBV7-9 and TRBJ2-5; 10 positions match TRBD1. The tail of the sequence fits TRBJ2-7 better, so the J call may be wrong. This CDR3 spans 17 amino acids. Germline CDR1 SEHNR, CDR2 FQNEAQ (reference sequence). The CDR3 region is CASSSPLLDRGRHEQYF. CDR3 nucleotide sequence: TGTGCCAGCAGCTCCCCACTACTCGACAGGGGGCGTCACGAGCAGTACTTC.

J is TRBJ1-3 and V is TRBV28; 7 bases align to TRBD1. V trimming: 5 bases; J trimming: 3 bases; junction bases outside the gene matches: 7. CDR1 is MDHEN and CDR2 is SYDVKM in the germline V gene. The CDR3 extends over 15 amino acids. The CDR3 is CASSEGAAGGNTIYF. CDR3 nucleotide sequence: TGTGCCAGCAGTGAGGGGGCAGCGGGTGGAAACACCATATATTTT.

V is TRBV4-3 and J is TRBJ2-1; 9 bases match TRBD2. The V gene's germline CDR1 is LGHNA and CDR2 YSLEER. V was clipped by 7 bases and J by 4 bases; unmatched bases: 14. The CDR3 contains 17 residues. CDR3 nucleotides: TGCGCCAGCACCCCCGGGGCGGGAGGGCCTCGGTACAATGAGCAGTTCTTC. This gives the protein CASTPGAGGPRYNEQFF.

The chain employs TRBV7-3 and TRBJ1-1; perhaps TRBD1 as D (6 bases). The CDR3 extends over 16 amino acids. V was shortened by 1 base and J by 5 bases, with 17 bases between the two germline ends. The germline V gene has CDR1 SGHTA and CDR2 FQGTGA. In nucleotides, the CDR3 is TGTGCCAGCAGCTTAAATAGGGCAGGGGCCGGAACTGAAGCTTTCTTT. Its translation: CASSLNRAGAGTEAFF.

The V and J genes are TRBV7-2 and TRBJ2-7; 7 bases fit TRBD1. Germline trimming cut 5 bases from V and 0 bases from J; bases unmatched to any gene: 4. CDR3 length: 14 amino acids. Germline V CDR1 and CDR2: SGHTA, FQGNSA. The CDR3 DNA sequence: TGTGCCAGCAGCGCCTACAGGGGCTCCTACGAGCAGTACTTC. It yields the protein CASSAYRGSYEQYF.

V gene TRBV9 combines with J gene TRBJ1-1; 7 bases line up with TRBD1. Unmatched junction bases numbered 12, after V lost 6 bases and J lost 4 bases. Germline V CDR1 and CDR2: SGDLS, YYNGEE. The CDR3 extends over 15 amino acids. This chain's CDR3 is CASTYGTALGTEAFF. The CDR3 DNA reads TGTGCCAGCACCTACGGGACAGCCCTGGGCACTGAAGCTTTCTTT.

V usage is TRBV7-2 and J usage is TRBJ2-1; D is possibly TRBD1 (5 bases). The germline V gene has CDR1 SGHTA and CDR2 FQGNSA. The germline V and J ends were trimmed by 5 bases and 12 bases, with 11 bases remaining between them. CDR3 size: 11 residues. CDR3 sequence (DNA): TGTGCCAGCAGCGCCGGAGACAGGCAGTTCTTC. Protein: CASSAGDRQFF.

The chain has TRBV7-2 and TRBJ2-1; 13 bases align to TRBD2. Germline V gives CDR1 SGHTA, CDR2 FQGNSA. V dropped 5 bases and J dropped 8; count of bases not matched to a gene: 6. The CDR3 consists of 15 residues. For the CDR3, the DNA is TGTGCCAGCAGCCGTACTAGCGGGGGGGTCTATGAGCAGTTCTTC. Amino acid sequence: CASSRTSGGVYEQFF.

V usage is TRBV7-2 and J usage is TRBJ2-3; 9 bases line up with TRBD2. The CDR3 extends over 16 amino acids. Germline V CDR1 and CDR2: SGHTA, FQGNSA. The V and J ends lost 2 bases and 5 bases, in that order; junction bases with no gene match: 8. DNA of the CDR3: TGTGCCAGCAGCTTACTAGCGGGGAAGAGGGGAGATACGCAGTATTTT. Its translation is CASSLLAGKRGDTQYF.

The V call is TRBV30, the J call TRBJ2-7; weak D call: TRBD1 (6 bases). CDR3 length: 13 amino acids. V was trimmed by 3 bases and J by 4 bases, leaving 13 bases between them. Looked up from germline, CDR1 is GTSNPN and CDR2 is SVGIG (reference sequence). CDR3 DNA sequence: TGTGCCTGGAGCCCCGGGACAAAATACGAGCAGTACTTC. Protein product: CAWSPGTKYEQYF.

The chain carries TRBV29-1 and TRBJ2-4, with a possible D match to TRBD1 (7 bases). Per germline, CDR1 SQVTM and CDR2 ANQGSEA. The V end lost 7 bases, the J end lost 0 bases, and 13 bases lay between the germline ends. The CDR3 is made up of 14 amino acids. The CDR3 coding sequence is TGCAGCGGGGGGGACAGACTAGCCAAAAACATTCAGTACTTC. Its protein product is CSGGDRLAKNIQYF.

The chain carries TRBV30 and TRBJ1-2; a possible D gene is TRBD1 (5 bases). The CDR3 is 11 residues long. The ends were cut back, 8 bases at V and 7 bases at J, with 14 bases in the middle. Germline V gene lookup returns CDR1 GTSNPN and CDR2 SVGIG (reference sequence). CDR3 in DNA: TGTGCCACTACAACGGGGGGTGGCTACACCTTC. The encoded protein is CATTTGGGYTF.

Only one count was recorded for this clone. The J gene is TRBJ1-4, the V gene TRBV6-6, with 7 bases matching TRBD1. This CDR3 region has 16 residues. After removal of 1 base from V and 7 bases from J, the junction contained 9 bases not matched to a gene. Germline V gene data show CDR1 as MNHNY and CDR2 as SVGAGI (reference sequence). The CDR3 reads CASSYLHQGGGEKLFF. DNA of the CDR3: TGTGCCAGCAGTTACTTACATCAAGGGGGCGGTGAAAAACTGTTTTTT.

The gene calls are TRBV25-1 and TRBJ1-1; 9 nucleotides agree with TRBD1. CDR1 and CDR2 (germline): MGHDK, SYGVNS. CDR3 size: 14 residues. Losses at the gene ends were 6 bases for V and 9 bases for J; bases not matched to a gene: 11. The CDR3 DNA follows: TGTGCCAGCAGGGATGCACAGGGGGCGGGGAAAGCTTTCTTT. This gives the protein CASRDAQGAGKAFF.

The V and J genes are TRBV27 and TRBJ1-2; 9 bases fit TRBD1. J was trimmed by 6 bases and V by 4 bases; bases with no gene match: 6. The CDR3 loop spans 14 amino acids. CDR1 and CDR2 (germline): MNHEY, SMNVEV (reference sequence). The CDR3 loop is CASSYTGTGHGYTF. CDR3 bases: TGTGCCAGCAGTTATACCGGGACAGGGCATGGCTACACCTTC.

The genes are TRBV25-1 and TRBJ1-5, with 9 bases aligning to TRBD1. This CDR3 spans 15 amino acids. The germline gives CDR1 MGHDK, CDR2 SYGVNS. V lost 4 bases and J lost 7; bases outside the gene matches: 8. The CDR3 region is CASSAGTGSMQPQHF. In DNA, the CDR3 is TGTGCCAGCAGTGCCGGGACAGGGTCGATGCAGCCCCAGCATTTT. Variable domain in full (rest from reference TRBV25-1 and TRBJ1-5): EADIYQTPRYLVIGTGKKITLECSQTMGHDKMYWYQQDPGMELHLIHYSYGVNSTEKGDLSSESTVSRIRTEHFPLTLESARPSHTSQYLCASSAGTGSMQPQHFGDGTRLSIL.

The rearrangement uses TRBV5-5 and TRBJ1-6; TRBD1 might be the D (6 bases). V gave up 1 base and J gave up 7 bases, with 12 bases separating them. Germline CDR1 is SGHKS and CDR2 is YYEKEE (reference sequence). This CDR3 comprises 15 residues. DNA for the CDR3: TGTGCCAGCAGCTTGAAGGGGGAACAAAATTCACCCCTCCACTTT. It codes for CASSLKGEQNSPLHF.